A single sample gave rise to the 15 T cell receptor beta chains below, sequenced in a study of blood T cells in healthy people across ages. Primers used in a second PCR of about 6 to 11 cycles were a sample-barcoded 5' primer and a J-beta primer mix. A single record per CDR3 protein comes from TCRdb applying MiXCR to the 5' RACE reads. The sample contains about 780,000 distinct CDR3 sequences, around 50% of which appear only once. What was sequenced was blood. The receptors were gathered from a man older than 75 in good health.

The chain couples TRBV7-9 to TRBJ1-2; D might be TRBD1 (5 bases). The V end lost 5 bases, the J end lost 2 bases, and 12 bases lay between the germline ends. The CDR3 totals 14 residues. Germline V gene data show CDR1 as SEHNR and CDR2 as FQNEAQ (reference sequence). CDR3 sequence reads: CASSHGQDNYGYTF. The CDR3 nucleotides are TGTGCCAGCAGCCATGGACAAGACAACTATGGCTACACCTTC.

CDR3 coding DNA: TGTGCCAGCAGCCCAGGGGGTCGCTCCTACGAGCAGTACTTC. Translation: CASSPGGRSYEQYF. This chain links TRBV7-2 with TRBJ2-7, with TRBD1 matching 7 bases. Germline loops: CDR1 SGHTA, CDR2 FQGNSA. V shed 5 bases and J 0 bases; nucleotides not matched to a gene: 4. The CDR3 length is 14 residues.

CDR3 bases: TGTGCCAGCAGCCCCCCCGACGGACAGCACTACGAGCAGTACTTC. It encodes CASSPPDGQHYEQYF. The chain carries TRBV7-9 and TRBJ2-4, with a weak D call TRBD1 (6 bases). TRBJ2-7 explains the end of the DNA better; the J call may be wrong. From germline, CDR1 is SEHNR and CDR2 FQNEAQ (reference sequence). The CDR3 spans 15 residues.

This rearrangement joins TRBV5-1 to TRBJ2-3; D is unclear. Between the trimmed V and J ends, which lost 0 bases and 6 bases, there was a span of 17 bases. Germline CDR1 is SGHRS and CDR2 is YFSETQ. This CDR3 is built from 16 residues. CDR3 sequence (DNA): TGCGCCAGCAGCTTGGGCAGCCACAGTCTGGGGGATACGCAGTATTTT. Amino acid sequence: CASSLGSHSLGDTQYF. The full variable domain, rest sourced from reference TRBV5-1 and TRBJ2-3, is KAGVTQTPRYLIKTRGQQVTLSCSPISGHRSVSWYQQTPGQGLQFLFEYFSETQRNKGNFPGRFSGRQFSNSRSEMNVSTLELGDSALYLCASSLGSHSLGDTQYFGPGTRLTVL.

The V call is TRBV12-3 or TRBV12-4, the J call TRBJ1-6; no firm D call. The V end was cut by 2 bases, the J end by 3 bases, with 8 bases between. CDR3 length: 15 amino acids. The CDR3 protein is CASSLLQLYNSPLHF. DNA for the CDR3: TGTGCCAGCAGTTTACTACAGCTCTATAATTCACCCCTCCACTTT.

This clonotype was seen once. CDR3 sequence reads: CASSDLAGGDTQYF. CDR3 coding DNA: TGTGCCAGCAGTGACCTAGCGGGAGGGGATACGCAGTATTTT. The chain employs TRBV6-4 and TRBJ2-3; TRBD2 aligns across 12 bases. J lost 6 bases, V lost 2 bases, and 0 bases had no gene match. Germline V lookup: CDR1 MRHNA, CDR2 SNTAGT. The CDR3 extends over 14 amino acids.

This clonotype was seen only a few times. The gene calls are TRBV7-2 and TRBJ2-3; D remains ambiguous. The CDR3 has 13 residues. CDR1 and CDR2 from the germline V gene are SGHTA and FQGNSA. Trimming stripped 1 base from V and 4 bases from J, with 6 bases between. The CDR3 DNA reads TGTGCCAGCAGCTTAGACTTCTCAGATACGCAGTATTTT. It translates to CASSLDFSDTQYF.

This chain connects TRBV9 to TRBJ2-3; the match to TRBD2 covers 10 bases. Germline V gene sequence: CDR1 SGDLS, CDR2 YYNGEE. V lost 3 bases to trimming and J lost 1 base; unmatched junction nucleotides: 5. This CDR3 is 16 amino acids long. The DNA for the CDR3 is TGTGCCAGCAGCGAGAGCGGGAGGGGGGGCACAGATACGCAGTATTTT. Translated, it gives CASSESGRGGTDTQYF.

This chain joins TRBV14 and TRBJ2-5; 8 bases fit TRBD2. CDR3 length: 15 residues. J lost 13 bases, V lost 1 base, and 14 bases had no gene match. The germline gives CDR1 SGHDN, CDR2 FVKESK. This CDR3 reads CASSQGLTSGSRAYF. CDR3 in DNA: TGTGCCAGCAGCCAAGGTTTAACCAGCGGGAGCCGCGCGTACTTC.

This chain joins TRBV12-3 or TRBV12-4 and TRBJ2-3, with D possibly being TRBD1 or TRBD2 (5 bases each). This CDR3 spans 14 amino acids. Trimming stripped 11 bases from V and 1 base from J, with 16 bases between. The CDR3 reads CAAHGRGGTDTQYF. The CDR3 DNA follows: TGTGCCGCCCATGGCAGAGGGGGCACAGATACGCAGTATTTT.

This clonotype has just a few counts. The chain recombines TRBV24-1 with TRBJ2-1, with 10 bases that match TRBD2. The CDR3 contains 16 residues. Trimming cost V 0 bases and J 8 bases; bases outside gene matches: 6. The germline V gene has CDR1 KGHDR and CDR2 SFDVKD. The CDR3 DNA sequence: TGTGCCACCAGTGATTTGCCCAGCGGGAGGGCGGATGAGCAGTTCTTC. It is translated as CATSDLPSGRADEQFF.

The chain combines TRBV28 with TRBJ2-1; no clear D. The CDR3 totals 12 residues. Per germline, CDR1 MDHEN and CDR2 SYDVKM. Trimming stripped 5 bases from V and 8 bases from J, with 10 bases between. In DNA, the CDR3 is TGTGCCAGCAGTCAGGAGTGGGATGAGCAGTTCTTC. Residues: CASSQEWDEQFF.

In this sample, this clonotype turned up a few times. This chain uses TRBV14 with TRBJ2-2; 7 bases map to TRBD1. Looked up from germline, CDR1 is SGHDN and CDR2 is FVKESK. This CDR3 spans 16 amino acids. Trimming cost V 4 bases and J 6 bases; bases outside gene matches: 11. The CDR3 DNA sequence: TGTGCCAGCAGCCGGATCAGGGGGATTGACCCCGGGGAGCTGTTTTTT. It yields the protein CASSRIRGIDPGELFF.

This clonotype was found a few times. The rearrangement uses TRBV12-3 or TRBV12-4 and TRBJ2-3; 7 bases fit TRBD2. V lost 6 bases and J lost 6; bases outside the gene matches: 9. This CDR3 spans 14 amino acids. The CDR3 sequence is CASSFGGRWDTQYF. The CDR3 nucleotides are TGTGCCAGCAGCTTTGGCGGGAGATGGGATACGCAGTATTTT.

The chain has TRBV20-1 and TRBJ1-6; the match to TRBD1 covers 7 bases. V shed 6 bases, J shed 7 bases, and the junction held 6 bases outside the gene matches. CDR1 is DFQATT and CDR2 is SNEGSKA in the germline V gene (reference sequence). The CDR3 spans 13 residues. CDR3: CSAFGQDNSPLHF. For the CDR3, the DNA is TGCAGTGCCTTTGGACAGGACAATTCACCCCTCCACTTT.